One sample yielded the 6 T cell receptor beta chains listed below, sequenced in a study of PD-1 blockade in classical Hodgkin lymphoma (dated by TCRdb to about 2020). What the time point label conveys for this sample: cycle 1 day 1 (C1D1), immediately before nivolumab initiation. Every trial patient had relapsed following autologous stem cell transplantation, and prior brentuximab vedotin exposure was what differed among cohorts A, B and C. CD4+ T cells were purified from thawed PBMCs by magnetic negative selection with a Miltenyi CD4+ T cell isolation kit. Libraries were made using the immunoSEQ multiplex PCR assay. TCRdb mirrors the immuneACCESS table, restricted to in-frame sequences. Some clones are absent from its copies; in checked studies, under half trace to an unresolved V gene, and the reason for the others is unknown. The sample table lists approximately 17,000 clones, around four fifths of them with a count of one. The top ten hold 1% of the sample.

The specimen comprised CD4+ T cells from blood, sampled at baseline. These receptors all stem from a human donor with classical Hodgkin lymphoma.

V and J are TRBV9 and TRBJ1-2, with D unresolved. Germline V gene data show CDR1 as SGDLS and CDR2 as YYNGEE. V lost 4 bases to trimming and J lost 1 base, with 17 bases between them. The CDR3 has 16 residues. As DNA, the CDR3 is TGTGCCAGCAGCAACAATCCCGGGATCCATAACTATGGCTACACCTTC. It is translated as CASSNNPGIHNYGYTF.

This rearrangement joins TRBV7-6 to TRBJ2-2, with D hard to call. The germline V and J ends were trimmed by 5 bases and 7 bases, with 11 bases remaining between them. The CDR3 runs to 13 residues. Looked up from germline, CDR1 is SGHVS and CDR2 is FNYEAQ. The DNA for the CDR3 is TGTGCCAGCAGCCCTGTGCGGAACGGGGAGCTGTTTTTT. Its translation: CASSPVRNGELFF.

This clone appeared a single time. J is TRBJ2-1 and V is TRBV9, with D hard to call. Germline CDR1 reads SGDLS; CDR2 reads YYNGEE. The CDR3 runs 15 residues. Trimming took off 3 bases at V and 3 bases at J, with 13 bases between the two ends. The CDR3 sequence is CASSAEEIFYNEQFF. Here the CDR3 DNA reads TGTGCCAGCAGCGCCGAGGAGATTTTCTACAATGAGCAGTTCTTC. Using reference TRBV9 and TRBJ2-1 for the parts outside the CDR3, the full variable domain is DSGVTQTPKHLITATGQRVTLRCSPRSGDLSVYWYQQSLDQGLQFLIQYYNGEERAKGNILERFSAQQFPDLHSELNLSSLELGDSALYFCASSAEEIFYNEQFFGPGTRLTVL.

This clone was detected only once. The V gene is TRBV19, the J gene TRBJ2-6; D is uncertain. V lost 10 bases and J lost 0, with 10 bases in between. Germline values: CDR1 LNHDA, CDR2 SQIVND (reference sequence). This CDR3 is 14 amino acids long. The CDR3 sequence is CATKRVSGANVLTF. The CDR3 DNA reads as TGTGCCACTAAGAGAGTCTCTGGGGCCAACGTCCTGACTTTC.

This chain uses TRBV30 with TRBJ2-3; tentative D call: TRBD1 (5 bases). The V end lost 7 bases, the J end lost 2 bases, and 10 bases lay between the germline ends. CDR1 and CDR2 from the germline V gene are GTSNPN and SVGIG (reference sequence). The CDR3 consists of 12 residues. For the CDR3, the DNA is TGTGCCTTGTCACAGGCCACAGATACGCAGTATTTT. Its translation: CALSQATDTQYF.

The chain couples TRBV5-1 to TRBJ2-5; 7 bases agree with TRBD2. CDR1 is SGHRS and CDR2 is YFSETQ in the germline V gene. Trimming cost V 0 bases and J 5 bases; bases outside gene matches: 10. CDR3 length equals 16 residues. The CDR3 here is CASSLVLGGTQETQYF. The CDR3 nucleotides are TGCGCCAGCAGCTTGGTTCTCGGGGGGACCCAGGAGACCCAGTACTTC.